These 10 T cell receptor beta chains were sequenced from one sample in a study of early T cells in non-severe SARS-CoV-2 infection. MiXCR, applied by TCRdb to the 5' RACE reads, yields one record per CDR3 protein. Of just over 80,000 distinct CDR3 sequences in the sample, roughly an eighth were seen once. Material for sequencing was whole blood. These receptors were obtained from an adult who was a healthcare worker with PCR-confirmed SARS-CoV-2 infection or an uninfected control (not recorded which).

This clonotype was seen ten or more times. This chain connects TRBV14 to TRBJ2-3, with D unresolved. CDR3 length equals 12 residues. Trimming took 4 bases from V and 8 from J, leaving 10 bases between them. The germline V gene encodes CDR1 SGHDN and CDR2 FVKESK. CDR3 protein: CASSPVWGTQYF. CDR3 sequence (DNA): TGTGCCAGCAGCCCTGTCTGGGGTACGCAGTATTTT.

This clonotype was seen at least ten times. J is TRBJ2-3 and V is TRBV21-1; no check of the table's D call, TRBD2, against the DNA was made. TRBV21-1 is a pseudogene segment. This CDR3 comprises 16 residues. The CDR3 sequence: CASRGTRALRTDTQYF. CDR3 DNA sequence: TGTGCCAGCAGGGGGACGAGGGCCCTCCGCACAGATACGCAGTATTTT.

This clonotype has only a few counts. The rearrangement joins TRBV29-1 to TRBJ2-7; perhaps TRBD1 as D (6 bases). Germline V gene sequence: CDR1 SQVTM, CDR2 ANQGSEA. The CDR3 loop spans 13 amino acids. Trimming stripped 4 bases from V and 2 bases from J, with 12 bases between. The CDR3 DNA reads as TGCAGCGTTGGGGGGCTCGGACCCTACGAGCAGTACTTC. It yields the protein CSVGGLGPYEQYF.

This clonotype was counted ten times or more. The V call is TRBV7-9, the J call TRBJ2-1, with 9 bases that match TRBD1. With V trimmed by 5 bases and J by 1 base, 3 bases remained unmatched. Germline CDR1 SEHNR, CDR2 FQNEAQ (reference sequence). CDR3 length equals 15 residues. CDR3 in DNA: TGTGCCAGCAGCCCGGACAGGGGATCCTACAATGAGCAGTTCTTC. Translated, it gives CASSPDRGSYNEQFF.

This clonotype was seen many times. The rearrangement uses TRBV10-3 and TRBJ2-5; TRBD2 agrees at 8 bases. Trimming removed 6 bases from V and 2 bases from J; junction bases left unmatched: 5. In germline, CDR1 is ENHRY, CDR2 SYGVKD. This CDR3 has 14 amino acids. CDR3 amino acids: CAIRAAGGQETQYF. In nucleotides, the CDR3 is TGTGCCATCAGGGCCGCGGGGGGACAAGAGACCCAGTACTTC.

This clonotype came up a few times. J is TRBJ1-1 and V is TRBV6-1; D is undetermined. V was pared by 3 bases and J by 0 bases, with 5 bases between. This CDR3 has 13 amino acids. The V gene's germline CDR1 is MNHNS and CDR2 SASEGT. DNA of the CDR3: TGTGCCAGCAGTGACTCTTTGAACACTGAAGCTTTCTTT. Its protein product is CASSDSLNTEAFF.

This chain connects TRBV30 to TRBJ1-2, with 7 bases identical to TRBD1. The CDR3 loop spans 14 amino acids. Trimming took 2 bases from V and 3 from J; bases not matched to a gene: 6. From germline, CDR1 is GTSNPN and CDR2 SVGIG (reference sequence). The CDR3 region is CAWSYSTGDYGYTF. The CDR3 bases are TGTGCCTGGAGTTACTCTACAGGGGACTATGGCTACACCTTC.

This clonotype has ten or more counts. The V and J genes are TRBV20-1 and TRBJ2-5, with 10 positions matching TRBD2. The length of the CDR3 is 14 residues. V shed 7 bases, J shed 0 bases, and the junction held 5 bases outside the gene matches. CDR1 is DFQATT, CDR2 SNEGSKA, per germline (reference sequence). The CDR3 nucleotides are TGCAGTGGGACTAGCGGATGGTACCAAGAGACCCAGTACTTC. It translates to CSGTSGWYQETQYF.

The chain combines TRBV7-6 with TRBJ2-1, with TRBD1 matching 7 bases. Germline CDR1 SGHVS, CDR2 FNYEAQ. J was trimmed by 1 base and V by 5 bases; bases with no gene match: 5. The CDR3 is 15 residues long. CDR3 in DNA: TGTGCCAGCAGCAACCGGGGACAGTCCTACAATGAGCAGTTCTTC. It is translated as CASSNRGQSYNEQFF. The entire variable domain, with the rest obtained from reference TRBV7-6 and TRBJ2-1, is as follows: GAGVSQSPRYKVTKRGQDVALRCDPISGHVSLYWYRQALGQGPEFLTYFNYEAQQDKSGLPNDRFSAERPEGSISTLTIQRTEQRDSAMYRCASSNRGQSYNEQFFGPGTRLTVL.

The rearrangement joins TRBV24-1 to TRBJ1-2; D not certain. V lost 2 bases and J lost 6, with 6 bases in between. CDR1 is KGHDR, CDR2 SFDVKD, per germline. This CDR3 is 12 amino acids long. CDR3 in amino acids: CATSDSGDGYTF. DNA of the CDR3: TGTGCCACCAGTGATTCAGGAGATGGCTACACCTTC.